This is a list of T cell receptor beta chains from one sample in a study of T cells expressing NK-cell markers. TCRdb reprocessed the 5' RACE reads, with one entry per CDR3 protein and no DNA. The sample includes approximately 420,000 distinct CDR3 sequences. The sequenced sample was blood T cells: a sorted CD56 or NKG2C T cell subset, CD4+ or CD8+ T cells, or bulk PBMC T cells (not recorded which). The origin of the receptors is a woman in her forties or fifties in good health. The CDR3 runs from the conserved cysteine through the conserved F or W.

j_call,v_call,cdr3_aa
TRBJ2-5,TRBV20-1,CSARPRSGGLEETQYF
TRBJ2-3,TRBV5-1,CASSLATTSVTDTQYF
TRBJ2-2,TRBV5-1,CASRIGTSGRATGELFF
TRBJ2-1,TRBV3-1,CASSQYGTGSYNEQFF
TRBJ2-3,TRBV18,CASSPPGSPSMQYF
TRBJ2-1,TRBV20-1,CSARGQTSGRRNEQFF
TRBJ2-7,TRBV7-9,CASSLSPLAYEQYF
TRBJ2-1,TRBV12-3/TRBV12-4,CASSPPSYNEQFF
TRBJ2-1,TRBV6-6,CASTNEAGTEREPFF
TRBJ2-2,TRBV4-2,CASSQGLTAWELFF
TRBJ1-4,TRBV7-9,CASSSSIRGEKLFF
TRBJ2-1,TRBV4-1,CASSAGQGFYNEQFF
TRBJ2-7,TRBV12-3/TRBV12-4,CASSPDTTSYEQYF
TRBJ2-1,TRBV6-2/TRBV6-3,CASSYLGGTSYNEQFF
TRBJ2-1,TRBV11-3,CASKTGGKDNEQFF
TRBJ2-7,TRBV7-8,CASSTVSMAYEQYF
TRBJ2-3,TRBV10-2,CASSESPPDTQYF
TRBJ1-2,TRBV29-1,CSVASSVYGYTF
TRBJ2-1,TRBV5-1,CASSPRTSGLYNEQFF
TRBJ2-3,TRBV6-5,CASRILGSGVLTDTQYF
TRBJ1-1,TRBV4-1,CASSQPPDRDTEAFF
TRBJ2-5,TRBV4-1,CASSQDRNRLAGGGETQYF
TRBJ1-3,TRBV6-1,CASSEDWLSSGNTIYF
TRBJ2-1,TRBV7-9,CASSAGTSGNEQFF
TRBJ1-1,TRBV21-1,CASRAAQNTEAFF
TRBJ1-2,TRBV30,CAWRSLGLPGYTF
TRBJ2-3,TRBV20-1,CSARGGHTATDTQYF
TRBJ2-7,TRBV20-1,CSASRQGIAYEQYF
TRBJ2-5,TRBV3-1,CASLGEGLGTQYF
TRBJ2-2,TRBV6-1,CASSESWGSGELFF
TRBJ2-5,TRBV11-3,CASSLSSQETQYF
TRBJ2-1,TRBV5-1,CASSSTFRDEQFF
TRBJ1-1,TRBV6-5,CASSYRRDRVSEAFF
TRBJ2-5,TRBV7-3,CASSSIQGETQYF
TRBJ1-5,TRBV10-3,CAISDSYSNQPQHF
TRBJ2-5,TRBV3-1,CASSHPLLPGVVETQYF
TRBJ2-1,TRBV24-1,CATSDPGLAGERGGYNEQFF
TRBJ1-4,TRBV6-6,CASTTGQGNEKLFF
TRBJ1-1,TRBV11-3,CASSSSFEDRGLGAFF
TRBJ2-4,TRBV7-2,CASSALGRRAGGPGLIQYF
TRBJ1-2,TRBV10-3,CAISETLDYGYTF
TRBJ2-2,TRBV20-1,CSAVERYTGELFF
TRBJ1-2,TRBV12-3/TRBV12-4,CASSLAGTGTYYGYTF
TRBJ2-3,TRBV5-5,CASSLTGSKSDTQYF
TRBJ2-1,TRBV6-6,CASSKREPLRDEQFF
TRBJ1-1,TRBV3-1,CASSQPDSMNTEAFF
TRBJ2-1,TRBV3-1,CASSKGGRVWDEQFF
TRBJ2-1,TRBV20-1,CSARDAHRQFF
TRBJ2-1,TRBV5-5,CASSFLNYNEQFF
TRBJ2-2,TRBV6-1,CASSEQDLNTGELFF
TRBJ2-4,TRBV29-1,CSGTGGANIQYF
TRBJ1-1,TRBV5-1,CASSINRGDTEAFF
TRBJ2-7,TRBV12-3/TRBV12-4,CASSSRFQQYF
TRBJ1-6,TRBV20-1,CSARDPPAAINSPLHF
TRBJ1-2,TRBV12-3/TRBV12-4,CASGRGENYGYTF
TRBJ2-6,TRBV10-3,CAISEGQNNVLTF
TRBJ1-1,TRBV29-1,CSVSKTGTSPLEAFF
TRBJ2-7,TRBV20-1,CSAEGAVANEQYF
TRBJ2-7,TRBV4-2,CASSQELVNYEQYF